The next 14 T cell receptor beta chains were all read from a single sample in a study of a mutant IDH1 vaccine in newly diagnosed glioma. Here immunoSEQ multiplex PCR was the method, and the copy in TCRdb shows in-frame clones only, minus some. The sample shows approximately 50,000 clones, around three quarters of them seen only once. As to time point: week 47, end of study. Each dose of the vaccine consisted of 300 ug of mutant IDH1 20-mer peptide, with topical imiquimod. These receptors' antigens are unknown. The material sequenced was PBMCs, taken from a glioma patient whose treatment included an IDH1 peptide vaccine. The receptors stem from a woman between 35 and 50 years old with glioma. Some clones in this sample may be carry-over from other donors' samples.

The genes are TRBV30 and TRBJ1-5; 9 positions agree with TRBD1. The V gene's germline CDR1 is GTSNPN and CDR2 SVGIG (reference sequence). This CDR3 comprises 15 residues. V trimming: 1 base; J trimming: 8 bases; junction bases outside the gene matches: 9. CDR3 coding DNA: TGTGCCTGGAGTGGCCGGGACAGGGATAGCGAGCCCCAGCATTTT. Its protein is CAWSGRDRDSEPQHF.

Worth noting for this clone: Other DNA sequences within the sample encode an identical CDR3. The rearrangement links TRBV30 to TRBJ2-7; 11 bases map to TRBD1. This CDR3 has 13 residues. Germline assignment: CDR1 GTSNPN and CDR2 SVGIG (reference sequence). After removal of 5 bases from V and 4 bases from J, the junction contained 4 bases not matched to a gene. The CDR3 DNA reads TGTGCCTGGGCGGGACAGGGGGGGTACGAGCAGTACTTC. Protein: CAWAGQGGYEQYF.

The V and J genes are TRBV7-9 and TRBJ1-2, with TRBD1 identical over 8 bases. Germline V gene sequence: CDR1 SEHNR, CDR2 FQNEAQ (reference sequence). This CDR3 has 14 amino acids. The V segment lost 4 bases and the J segment 4 bases; nucleotides outside the gene matches: 5. The CDR3 sequence: CASSSDRDGYGYTF. In DNA form, the CDR3 reads TGTGCCAGCAGCTCGGACAGGGATGGCTATGGCTACACCTTC.

The gene calls are TRBV10-3 and TRBJ2-2; TRBD1 might be the D (5 bases). This CDR3 has 16 amino acids. V was clipped by 2 bases and J by 0 bases, with 10 bases between them. Per the germline V gene, CDR1 is ENHRY and CDR2 is SYGVKD. CDR3 in amino acids: CAISERQLTNTGELFF. DNA for the CDR3: TGTGCCATCAGTGAGCGACAGCTCACGAACACCGGGGAGCTGTTTTTT.

Only one count was recorded for this clone. V is TRBV30 and J is TRBJ1-2; weak D call: TRBD1 (5 bases). The CDR3 has 14 amino acids. The germline V and J ends were trimmed by 3 bases and 2 bases, with 13 bases remaining between them. Germline assignment: CDR1 GTSNPN and CDR2 SVGIG (reference sequence). The CDR3 DNA is TGTGCCTGGAGGTACGGGGCAGCGAACTATGGCTACACCTTC. This encodes CAWRYGAANYGYTF.

The chain carries TRBV7-8 and TRBJ2-3; either TRBD1 or TRBD2 may supply D (7 bases each). The CDR3 runs to 16 residues. Trimming cost V 5 bases and J 6 bases, with 21 bases left between them. The germline V gene has CDR1 SGHVS and CDR2 FQNEAQ. The CDR3 loop is CASSGGDRDTVDTQYF. The CDR3 nucleotides read TGTGCCAGCAGCGGGGGGGACAGAGATACTGTTGATACGCAGTATTTT.

The chain recombines TRBV7-2 with TRBJ1-5; the D is unclear. The ends were cut back, 4 bases at V and 5 bases at J, with 15 bases in the middle. The germline V gene has CDR1 SGHTA and CDR2 FQGNSA. This CDR3 comprises 15 residues. CDR3 sequence (DNA): TGTGCCAGCAGCTCAGACTTCAGCATGTATCAGCCCCAGCATTTT. Translating gives CASSSDFSMYQPQHF.

This clone came up once. The genes are TRBV6-1 and TRBJ2-7; D remains ambiguous. The CDR3 covers 11 residues. Deletions cut 3 bases from V and 0 bases from J, with 0 bases between. Per germline, CDR1 MNHNS and CDR2 SASEGT. The CDR3 sequence: CASSDSYEQYF. CDR3 in DNA: TGTGCCAGCAGTGACTCCTACGAGCAGTACTTC.

V is TRBV27 and J is TRBJ1-5, with 10 bases aligning to TRBD1. J gave up 5 bases and V 6 bases, and 10 bases lay outside the gene matches. The CDR3 has 16 residues. CDR1 and CDR2 (germline): MNHEY, SMNVEV (reference sequence). This CDR3 reads CASSPMDRGYHQPQHF. The CDR3 bases are TGTGCCAGCAGCCCCATGGACAGGGGGTATCATCAGCCCCAGCATTTT.

The gene calls are TRBV5-1 and TRBJ1-1, with 9 bases fitting TRBD1. Germline CDR1 is SGHRS and CDR2 is YFSETQ. The CDR3 spans 14 residues. V was pared by 4 bases and J by 5 bases, with 6 bases of the junction left unmatched. The CDR3 here is CASSPLTGGTEAFF. For the CDR3, the DNA is TGCGCCAGCAGCCCCTTGACAGGGGGTACTGAAGCTTTCTTT.

This clone occurred a few times. This sequence joins TRBV6-6 and TRBJ1-2, with a weak D call TRBD1 (6 bases). Trimming pared 5 bases from V and 2 bases from J, leaving 9 bases between. The germline gives CDR1 MNHNY, CDR2 SVGAGI (reference sequence). This CDR3 contains 13 residues. Here the CDR3 reads CASSPGQNYGYTF. The CDR3 DNA sequence: TGTGCCAGCAGTCCCGGACAGAACTATGGCTACACCTTC.

J is TRBJ2-1 and V is TRBV10-3; the match to TRBD2 covers 8 bases. Germline V gene data show CDR1 as ENHRY and CDR2 as SYGVKD. V gave up 6 bases and J gave up 3 bases; unmatched junction bases: 10. The CDR3 has 16 amino acids. The CDR3 DNA is TGTGCCATCAGCTCTGATAGCGGGAAGGACTACAATGAGCAGTTCTTC. Protein product: CAISSDSGKDYNEQFF.

This clone has more than one count but fewer than ten. CDR3: CASSPPSGQLAKGYTF. The DNA for the CDR3 is TGTGCCAGCTCACCACCATCGGGACAGCTTGCAAAGGGCTACACCTTC. This chain links TRBV18 with TRBJ1-2; 7 bases are shared with TRBD1. The trim removed 0 bases at V and 8 bases at J, leaving 12 bases unmatched. The CDR3 is made up of 16 amino acids. Germline CDR1 and CDR2: KGHSH and LQKENI.

The chain is built from TRBV9 and TRBJ2-3, with D perhaps matching TRBD1 or TRBD2 (7 bases each). V was shortened by 0 bases and J by 5 bases, with 13 bases between the two germline ends. The germline gives CDR1 SGDLS, CDR2 YYNGEE. The CDR3 sequence is 15 residues long. The CDR3 here is CASSVEGRGGDTQYF. The CDR3 DNA is TGTGCCAGCAGCGTAGAGGGCAGGGGGGGAGATACGCAGTATTTT.